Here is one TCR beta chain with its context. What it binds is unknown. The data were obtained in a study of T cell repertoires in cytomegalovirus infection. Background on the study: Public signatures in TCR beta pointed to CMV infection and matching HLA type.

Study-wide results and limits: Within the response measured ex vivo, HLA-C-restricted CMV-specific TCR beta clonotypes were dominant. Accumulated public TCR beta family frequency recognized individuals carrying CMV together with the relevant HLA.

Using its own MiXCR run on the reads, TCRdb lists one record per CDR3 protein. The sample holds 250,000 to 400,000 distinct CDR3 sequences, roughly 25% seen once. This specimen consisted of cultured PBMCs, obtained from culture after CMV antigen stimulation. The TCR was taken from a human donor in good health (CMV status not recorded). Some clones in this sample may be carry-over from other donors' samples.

In nucleotides, the CDR3 is TGTGCCAGCAAAGGACCTGGGGGTGAGCAGTTCTTC. This gives the protein CASKGPGGEQFF. This rearrangement joins TRBV6-2 or TRBV6-3 to TRBJ2-1, with D perhaps assigned TRBD1 or TRBD2 (5 bases each). Germline CDR1 is MNHEY and CDR2 is SVGEGT. V was shortened by 7 bases and J by 9 bases, with 13 bases between the two germline ends. CDR3 length: 12 residues.